Listed below are T cell receptor beta chains from one sample, sequenced in a study of T cells in Graves' hyperthyroidism and ophthalmopathy. TCRdb analysed the multiplex PCR reads with MiXCR anew, one entry per CDR3 protein. The sample gives some 350,000 distinct CDR3 sequences, more than 20% of which show up once; roughly 80% is in the top ten. The sequencing sample was made of blood. The receptors stem from a man aged 45 to 65 with Graves' hyperthyroidism. Both conserved end residues are part of each CDR3. D genes are given only for firm matches. A row's size may be missing; if present it is once, few, many or a size class.

cdr3_nt cdr3_aa d_call clone_size j_call v_call
TGTGCCAGCAGCGACTTCCGGGGGGCGGCTAATGAAAAACTGTTTTTT CASSDFRGAANEKLFF . . TRBJ1-4 TRBV12-3/TRBV12-4
TGCGCCAGCAGCCAAACAGGGGACGTCAATCAGCCCCAGCATTTT CASSQTGDVNQPQHF TRBD1 . TRBJ1-5 TRBV5-1
TGTGCCAGCAGTTCATTTCATGAGCAGTTCTTC CASSSFHEQFF . many TRBJ2-1 TRBV12-3/TRBV12-4
TGTGCCAGCAGCCAGGCCTCCGGGACAGGGTTTGGGCTAGCCAAAAACATTCAGTACTTC CASSQASGTGFGLAKNIQYF TRBD1 few TRBJ2-4 TRBV3-1
TGTGCCAGCAGCTTAGCCCCAGCGGGAGGTGGAAATGAGCAGTTCTTC CASSLAPAGGGNEQFF TRBD2 . TRBJ2-1 TRBV7-9
TGTGCCACGGGACAGGGACTCGAGACCCAGTACTTC CATGQGLETQYF TRBD1 . TRBJ2-5 TRBV2
TGTGCCAGCAGCTTAGGCGGACTAGCGGGAGGGCCCGACGAGCAGTTCTTC CASSLGGLAGGPDEQFF TRBD2 many TRBJ2-1 TRBV11-3
TGTGCCAGCAGCCAAGCTAGCGGGAGCTCCTACGAGCAGTACTTC CASSQASGSSYEQYF TRBD2 few TRBJ2-7 TRBV3-1
TGTGCCAGTAGTAGCCCAACAGGGAGGGTCTCCGAGCAGTACTTC CASSSPTGRVSEQYF . few TRBJ2-7 TRBV19
TGTGCCAGCAGCGTAAGGGTTTCGCTAGCGGGGGGCAATGAGCAGTTCTTC CASSVRVSLAGGNEQFF TRBD2 few TRBJ2-1 TRBV9
TGCGCCAGCAGCTTGCGGGACCGAGAATACAATGAGCAGTTCTTC CASSLRDREYNEQFF . . TRBJ2-1 TRBV5-1
TGTGCCAGCAGCTCCCCCTCGAGCTACGAGCAGTACTTC CASSSPSSYEQYF . many TRBJ2-7 TRBV7-9
TGTGCCAGTAATCCAGGGTTTGGTGAGACCCAGTACTTC CASNPGFGETQYF . . TRBJ2-5 TRBV19
TGTGCCAGCAGCTCCCGACTGAGCACAGATACGCAGTATTTT CASSSRLSTDTQYF . . TRBJ2-3 TRBV13
TGCGCCAGCAGCAACAGGGGGGCTCGGAACGACGAGCAGTACTTC CASSNRGARNDEQYF TRBD1 . TRBJ2-7 TRBV5-1
TGTGCCAGCTCTCCGACGGGACTAGCATCAGAGACCCAGTACTTC CASSPTGLASETQYF TRBD2 few TRBJ2-5 TRBV18
TGCAGTGCCCTACCCGTCGACAGGGGTGGGCAGTACTTC CSALPVDRGGQYF TRBD1 . TRBJ2-7 TRBV20-1
TGCAGCGTTGAAGCTTCCGGCATTAGCTCCTACAATGAGCAGTTCTTC CSVEASGISSYNEQFF . few TRBJ2-1 TRBV29-1
TGCGCCAGCAGCTTGCTCGACAGAACCCAAGAGACCCAGTACTTC CASSLLDRTQETQYF . few TRBJ2-5 TRBV5-1
TGTGCCAGCAGTGAGGGGACAGGAACTGGCTACACCTTC CASSEGTGTGYTF TRBD1 few TRBJ1-2 TRBV6-1
TGCGCCAGCAGCCAACCAGGGACTAGCGGGAGAATCAATGAGCAGTTCTTC CASSQPGTSGRINEQFF TRBD2 . TRBJ2-1 TRBV4-1
TGTGCCAGCAGCGCGGGACAAGACCCCACAGATACGCAGTATTTT CASSAGQDPTDTQYF . few TRBJ2-3 TRBV11-2
TGTGCCAGTAGTATAGGGGGGAGGCAGCCCCAGCATTTT CASSIGGRQPQHF . . TRBJ1-5 TRBV19
TGCAGTGCTAGAGCCGGGGACAGAGCAAACACAGATACGCAGTATTTT CSARAGDRANTDTQYF TRBD1 . TRBJ2-3 TRBV20-1
TGTGCCAGCCGGTGGGGGGAGGTCGCTGAAGCTTTCTTT CASRWGEVAEAFF . many TRBJ1-1 TRBV2
TGTGCCAGTACCGGGGCCAAACGACCAGCGCGTAACTACGAGCAGTACTTC CASTGAKRPARNYEQYF . few TRBJ2-7 TRBV19
TGCGCCAGCAGCTTGGATGGGAAACCCTACGAGCAGTACTTC CASSLDGKPYEQYF . few TRBJ2-7 TRBV5-1
TGCGCCAGCAGCTTGAGACTAGCGGGAAGTAACAATGAGCAGTTCTTC CASSLRLAGSNNEQFF TRBD2 . TRBJ2-1 TRBV5-1
TGTGCCTGGAGTGTAGGGCAGGGGTCGGACAATGAGCAGTTCTTC CAWSVGQGSDNEQFF . . TRBJ2-1 TRBV30
TGTGCCAGCAGTTTCCCTAGCGGGGGGACCGGGGAGCTGTTTTTT CASSFPSGGTGELFF TRBD2 . TRBJ2-2 TRBV12-3/TRBV12-4
TGTGCCATCAGTGATGACAGTCGACGTAACACAGATACGCAGTATTTT CAISDDSRRNTDTQYF . few TRBJ2-3 TRBV10-3
TGTGCCTGGAGTCGGGACGTACAACTGTTTTTT CAWSRDVQLFF . few TRBJ1-4 TRBV30
TGTGCCAGCAGCCGACAGAACTCAAATGAAAAACTGTTTTTT CASSRQNSNEKLFF . few TRBJ1-4 TRBV27
TGTGCCAGCAGCCTAGCGGGGGCGTATACGCAGTATTTT CASSLAGAYTQYF TRBD2 . TRBJ2-3 TRBV6-1
TGTGCCACCAGCTCAGGGACAGGGGGAACCTACGAGCAGTACTTC CATSSGTGGTYEQYF TRBD1 once TRBJ2-7 TRBV11-3
TGTGCCAGCAGCCAAGTAACTAGTCTCCTAAGCAATGAGCAGTTCTTC CASSQVTSLLSNEQFF . . TRBJ2-1 TRBV14
TGCGCCAGCAGTGAGTCTACGGCGGGAGGCCTTGAGCAGTTCTTC CASSESTAGGLEQFF TRBD2 . TRBJ2-1 TRBV10-1
TGTGCCACCAGCGTCCGGACCCGTTTTGGGGAGACCCAGTACTTC CATSVRTRFGETQYF . few TRBJ2-5 TRBV15
TGTGCCAGCAGTGAACAGGGGGCAGTTGGCTACACCTTC CASSEQGAVGYTF TRBD1 . TRBJ1-2 TRBV6-1
TGTGCCAGCAGCACCCCCGGTCCCAGGGGAGAGGCTAGCGGGAGGGGAAATGAGCAGTTCTTC CASSTPGPRGEASGRGNEQFF TRBD2 . TRBJ2-1 TRBV9
TGTGCCAGCAGTGACGGGGTTACTACGAGCACCGGGGAGCTGTTTTTT CASSDGVTTSTGELFF . . TRBJ2-2 TRBV6-1
TGTGCCAGCAGCCGGAGGGCCCACAACGTCATAGAGAATTCACCCCTCCACTTT CASSRRAHNVIENSPLHF . few TRBJ1-6 TRBV7-2
TGCAGTGTTGCCCGGGGGAGCTCTGGAAACACCATATATTTT CSVARGSSGNTIYF . once TRBJ1-3 TRBV20-1
TGTGCCAGCAGCCCCCCCGGCGACACTGAAGCTTTCTTT CASSPPGDTEAFF . . TRBJ1-1 TRBV9
TGTGCCAGCAGCCAAGCCGGGGAGGCTTTCTTT CASSQAGEAFF . many TRBJ1-1 TRBV3-1
TGTGCCAGTAGTATCCTACCTAGCGGGACCTACGAGCAGTACTTC CASSILPSGTYEQYF TRBD2 . TRBJ2-7 TRBV19
TGTGCCAGCAGTTTTGCACAGGGGGCGGTTTACAATGAGCAGTTCTTC CASSFAQGAVYNEQFF TRBD1 . TRBJ2-1 TRBV12-3/TRBV12-4
TGTGCCATCAAGGGAGATCGGGGGGCGAACACCGGGGAGCTGTTTTTT CAIKGDRGANTGELFF TRBD2 . TRBJ2-2 TRBV10-3
TGCAGTGCTAGAGATGTAACTAGCGGGAGAGGACGGGCCATTCAGTACTTC CSARDVTSGRGRAIQYF TRBD2 . TRBJ2-4 TRBV20-1
TGTGCCAGCAGCTCCGACCCCAGGGTCCGGGAGACCCAGTACTTC CASSSDPRVRETQYF . many TRBJ2-5 TRBV12-3/TRBV12-4
TGTGCCAGCAGTTTATTGGGGGCAGGAGGCTACACCTTC CASSLLGAGGYTF . . TRBJ1-2 TRBV28
TGTGCCACCAGCCCCACGAGGGGGCTTTTGGGTTCACCCCTCCACTTT CATSPTRGLLGSPLHF TRBD1 once TRBJ1-6 TRBV15
TGTGCCAGCACCCCGGACAGGGCCCCCCAAGAGACCCAGTACTTC CASTPDRAPQETQYF TRBD1 many TRBJ2-5 TRBV12-3/TRBV12-4
TGTGCCAGCTCACCCCAGGAGGGGGCGGGAAATGGCTACACCTTC CASSPQEGAGNGYTF TRBD1 . TRBJ1-2 TRBV18
TGCGCCAGCAGTCTCGGCAATGCGGGCACCGGGGAGCTGTTTTTT CASSLGNAGTGELFF . few TRBJ2-2 TRBV5-1
TGCGCCAGCAGCTTTAACCCCACCGGACAGGGGGCTATTGAGACCCAGTACTTC CASSFNPTGQGAIETQYF TRBD1 . TRBJ2-5 TRBV5-1
TGCAGCGTCGACCTGGACGGGGAGACCCAGTACTTC CSVDLDGETQYF . . TRBJ2-5 TRBV29-1